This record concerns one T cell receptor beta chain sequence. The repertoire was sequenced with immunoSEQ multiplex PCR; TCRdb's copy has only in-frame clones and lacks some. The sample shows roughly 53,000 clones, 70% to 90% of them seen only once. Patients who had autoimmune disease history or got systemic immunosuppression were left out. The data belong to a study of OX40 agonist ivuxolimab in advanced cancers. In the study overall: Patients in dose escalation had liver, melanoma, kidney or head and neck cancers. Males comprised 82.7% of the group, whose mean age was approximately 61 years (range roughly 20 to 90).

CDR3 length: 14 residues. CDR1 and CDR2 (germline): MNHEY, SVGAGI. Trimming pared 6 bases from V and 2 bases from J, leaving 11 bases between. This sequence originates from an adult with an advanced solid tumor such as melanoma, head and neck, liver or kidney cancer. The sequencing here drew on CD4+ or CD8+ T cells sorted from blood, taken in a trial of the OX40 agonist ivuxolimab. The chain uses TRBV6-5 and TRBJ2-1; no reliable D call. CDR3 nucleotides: TGTGCCAGCAGCCCCACTCGCGCCTACAATGAGCAGTTCTTC. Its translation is CASSPTRAYNEQFF.